This TCR beta chain stems from a study of CD8 T cells in Susac syndrome. Reverse transcription used about 0.45 to 1 ug RNA and random hexamers. Amplification of TCR beta CDR3 spanned 54 Vbeta and 13 Jbeta via immunoSEQ multiplex PCR. TCRdb ran MiXCR on the immunoSEQ multiplex PCR reads and lists one entry per CDR3 protein. The sample lists 200,000 to 250,000 distinct CDR3 sequences; about 95% were seen once. Both CD4+ and CD8+ T cells were negatively isolated, and TEMRA cells underwent FACS enrichment. Germline CDR1 is DFQATT and CDR2 is SNEGSKA (reference sequence). CDR3 size: 12 residues. V was shortened by 2 bases and J by 2 bases, with 7 bases between the two germline ends. This clonotype occurred once.

Source material: CD4+ T cells from PBMCs. This receptor was taken from a human donor with multiple sclerosis. V is TRBV20-1 and J is TRBJ2-7; D might be TRBD2 (6 bases). The CDR3 nucleotides are TGCAGTGCTAGAACGGGGGCCTACGAGCAGTACTTC. Protein: CSARTGAYEQYF.